The clone carrying this T cell receptor (beta chain) was seen just once. These data belong to a study of blood T cell repertoires in COVID-19. While infection was still active, Seattle patients were enrolled and then followed longitudinally. Trimming pared 4 bases from V and 5 bases from J, leaving 11 bases between. There are 14 residues in the CDR3. Germline-derived CDR1 and CDR2 are MNHEY and SVGAGI. Clones were read by immunoSEQ multiplex PCR, and TCRdb kept only the in-frame ones, dropping some. The sample comprises a few hundred thousand clones, around 87% of which are singletons, and 10% rests with the top ten.

This TCR derives from a woman aged 30 to 39 with COVID-19, enrolled during active disease. The sequencing sample was made of peripheral blood. The chain carries TRBV6-5 and TRBJ2-2; D is perhaps TRBD2 (5 bases). CDR3: CASSFLSGTGELFF. The CDR3 nucleotides read TGTGCCAGCAGTTTCCTCAGCGGTACCGGGGAGCTGTTTTTT.